The entry below gives a single T cell receptor (beta chain) sequence along with its context. Clones were read by immunoSEQ multiplex PCR, and TCRdb kept only the in-frame ones, dropping some. The sample holds about 66,000 clones, about 91% seen once. This sample was taken from a study of T cell changes during pregnancy in multiple sclerosis. The receptor was isolated from a female donor with multiple sclerosis, enrolled in a pregnancy study. The material was CD8+ T cells from peripheral blood mononuclear cells, obtained before pregnancy.

The CDR3 region has the DNA TGTGCCAGCAGTGAATTTGACAGGAAGCAGTATTTT. It codes for CASSEFDRKQYF. This chain connects TRBV25-1 to TRBJ2-3, with D possibly being TRBD1 (6 bases). With 1 base removed from V and 11 bases from J, the gap between germline ends came to 10 bases. The CDR3 has 12 residues. Germline-derived CDR1 and CDR2 are MGHDK and SYGVNS. Using reference TRBV25-1 and TRBJ2-3 for the parts outside the CDR3, the full variable domain is EADIYQTPRYLVIGTGKKITLECSQTMGHDKMYWYQQDPGMELHLIHYSYGVNSTEKGDLSSESTVSRIRTEHFPLTLESARPSHTSQYLCASSEFDRKQYFGPGTRLTVL.